The rows below give T cell receptor beta chains drawn from one sample of a study of OX40 agonist ivuxolimab in advanced cancers. Profiled with immunoSEQ multiplex PCR; TCRdb holds only in-frame clones, not every one. Of some 60,000 clones listed, around 83% are singletons. This material consisted of CD4+ or CD8+ T cells sorted from blood, taken in a trial of the OX40 agonist ivuxolimab. The origin of the receptors is an adult with an advanced solid tumor such as melanoma, head and neck, liver or kidney cancer. Both conserved end residues are part of each CDR3. The D gene is left open where the match is weak. Size values are once, few and many counts, or a class for expanded clones, and some rows have none.

CDR3aa: CASFPRGQGRSEAFF; CDR3nt: TGTGCCAGTTTTCCTCGGGGACAGGGTCGTTCTGAAGCTTTCTTT; j_gene: TRBJ1-1; abundance: -; d_gene: TRBD1; v_gene: TRBV6-5; len: 15
CDR3aa: CASSPGQGIYEQYF; CDR3nt: TGCGCCAGCAGCCCGGGACAGGGGATCTACGAGCAGTACTTC; j_gene: TRBJ2-7; abundance: -; d_gene: TRBD1; v_gene: TRBV5-1; len: 14
CDR3aa: CASSQELGQGDYEQYF; CDR3nt: TGTGCCAGCAGCCAAGAGCTTGGACAGGGGGACTACGAGCAGTACTTC; j_gene: TRBJ2-7; abundance: few; d_gene: TRBD1; v_gene: TRBV4-2; len: 16
CDR3aa: CASSSRGGPNYGYTF; CDR3nt: TGTGCCAGCAGCTCCCGGGGGGGTCCCAACTATGGCTACACCTTC; j_gene: TRBJ1-2; abundance: -; d_gene: -; v_gene: TRBV4-2; len: 15
CDR3aa: CASSEQGTDTQYF; CDR3nt: TGTGCCAGCAGTGAACAGGGCACAGATACGCAGTATTTT; j_gene: TRBJ2-3; abundance: -; d_gene: -; v_gene: TRBV6-1; len: 13
CDR3aa: CAISTGGSYNSPLHF; CDR3nt: TGTGCCATCAGCACTGGCGGGTCCTATAATTCACCCCTCCACTTT; j_gene: TRBJ1-6; abundance: -; d_gene: -; v_gene: TRBV10-3; len: 15
CDR3aa: CASSPLGGNTGELFF; CDR3nt: TGTGCCAGCAGCCCCCTCGGCGGCAACACCGGGGAGCTGTTTTTT; j_gene: TRBJ2-2; abundance: -; d_gene: -; v_gene: TRBV5-4; len: 15
CDR3aa: CASSPSAGAAYEQYF; CDR3nt: TGTGCCAGCTCACCCTCAGCGGGGGCCGCCTACGAGCAGTACTTC; j_gene: TRBJ2-7; abundance: few; d_gene: TRBD2; v_gene: TRBV18; len: 15
CDR3aa: CASHMRGVHEKLFF; CDR3nt: TGTGCCAGTCACATGAGGGGAGTCCACGAAAAACTGTTTTTT; j_gene: TRBJ1-4; abundance: -; d_gene: -; v_gene: TRBV6-1; len: 14
CDR3aa: CASSRTHGYTF; CDR3nt: TGTGCCAGCAGCCGGACCCATGGCTACACCTTC; j_gene: TRBJ1-2; abundance: once; d_gene: -; v_gene: TRBV7-9; len: 11
CDR3aa: CASSFSRDRGLYNEKLFF; CDR3nt: TGTGCCAGCAGCTTCAGCCGGGACAGGGGACTTTATAATGAAAAACTGTTTTTT; j_gene: TRBJ1-4; abundance: -; d_gene: TRBD1; v_gene: TRBV7-8; len: 18
CDR3aa: CASSLGGRRLNTGELFF; CDR3nt: TGTGCCAGCAGCTTAGGGGGGAGGCGGCTGAACACCGGGGAGCTGTTTTTT; j_gene: TRBJ2-2; abundance: -; d_gene: -; v_gene: TRBV7-6; len: 17
CDR3aa: CASSPNGYGYTF; CDR3nt: TGTGCCAGCAGCCCTAACGGCTATGGCTACACCTTC; j_gene: TRBJ1-2; abundance: -; d_gene: -; v_gene: TRBV7-2; len: 12
CDR3aa: CASSFEMNTEAFF; CDR3nt: TGTGCCAGCAGCTTCGAGATGAACACTGAAGCTTTCTTT; j_gene: TRBJ1-1; abundance: -; d_gene: -; v_gene: TRBV7-9; len: 13
CDR3aa: CASGLETPLRFF; CDR3nt: TGTGCTAGTGGTTTGGAGACGCCCCTCCGGTTCTTC; j_gene: TRBJ2-1; abundance: once; d_gene: -; v_gene: TRBV12-5; len: 12
CDR3aa: CAGRTGTVTGELFF; CDR3nt: TGTGCCGGCAGGACAGGGACAGTCACCGGGGAGCTGTTTTTT; j_gene: TRBJ2-2; abundance: -; d_gene: TRBD1; v_gene: TRBV2; len: 14
CDR3aa: CASSRSQGEKLFF; CDR3nt: TGTGCCAGCAGCCGAAGTCAGGGGGAAAAACTGTTTTTT; j_gene: TRBJ1-4; abundance: -; d_gene: -; v_gene: TRBV7-9; len: 13
CDR3aa: CSVDRRGTEAFF; CDR3nt: TGCAGCGTTGATCGACGGGGCACTGAAGCTTTCTTT; j_gene: TRBJ1-1; abundance: -; d_gene: -; v_gene: TRBV29-1; len: 12
CDR3aa: CAWRTPKRGSYNEQFF; CDR3nt: TGTGCCTGGAGGACCCCCAAGCGGGGATCCTACAATGAGCAGTTCTTC; j_gene: TRBJ2-1; abundance: -; d_gene: TRBD2; v_gene: TRBV30; len: 16
CDR3aa: CASSPGTSGPYEQYF; CDR3nt: TGTGCCAGCAGCCCGGGGACTAGCGGTCCCTACGAGCAGTACTTC; j_gene: TRBJ2-7; abundance: -; d_gene: TRBD2; v_gene: TRBV5-4; len: 15
CDR3aa: CASMESGLAVEKLFF; CDR3nt: TGCGCCAGCATGGAGTCGGGGTTAGCCGTCGAAAAACTGTTTTTT; j_gene: TRBJ1-4; abundance: -; d_gene: -; v_gene: TRBV5-1; len: 15
CDR3aa: CASRTGTGTEKLFF; CDR3nt: TGCGCCAGCAGGACTGGGACAGGGACTGAAAAACTGTTTTTT; j_gene: TRBJ1-4; abundance: -; d_gene: TRBD1; v_gene: TRBV5-1; len: 14
CDR3aa: CASSALIGQGLYNEQFF; CDR3nt: TGTGCCAGCAGCGCCCTGATAGGACAGGGTTTGTACAATGAGCAGTTCTTC; j_gene: TRBJ2-1; abundance: -; d_gene: TRBD1; v_gene: TRBV5-4; len: 17
CDR3aa: CASSQQGVSNQPQHF; CDR3nt: TGTGCCAGCAGCCAACAGGGGGTTAGCAATCAGCCCCAGCATTTT; j_gene: TRBJ1-5; abundance: few; d_gene: TRBD1; v_gene: TRBV4-2; len: 15
CDR3aa: CASSRGDSSYEQYF; CDR3nt: TGTGCCAGCAGTCGAGGGGACAGCTCCTACGAGCAGTACTTC; j_gene: TRBJ2-7; abundance: -; d_gene: TRBD1; v_gene: TRBV6-5; len: 14
CDR3aa: CASSEQTNQPQHF; CDR3nt: TGTGCCAGCAGTGAACAGACAAATCAGCCCCAGCATTTT; j_gene: TRBJ1-5; abundance: -; d_gene: -; v_gene: TRBV6-5; len: 13
CDR3aa: CASRKQGTIQETQYF; CDR3nt: TGTGCCAGCAGGAAACAGGGCACGATCCAAGAGACCCAGTACTTC; j_gene: TRBJ2-5; abundance: -; d_gene: -; v_gene: TRBV7-9; len: 15
CDR3aa: CASGYTGGWDGYTF; CDR3nt: TGTGCCAGTGGGTACACAGGGGGCTGGGATGGCTACACCTTC; j_gene: TRBJ1-2; abundance: -; d_gene: TRBD1; v_gene: TRBV19; len: 14